Included here is one TCR beta chain sequence, with context. This record comes from a study of technical replicates of blood from a few donors. CDR1 is LNHDA and CDR2 is SQIVND in the germline V gene (reference sequence). V was pared by 0 bases and J by 2 bases, with 6 bases of the junction left unmatched. This CDR3 comprises 17 residues. Sequencing used immunoSEQ multiplex PCR; TCRdb keeps in-frame clones, though not all of them. The data contain 9,500 to 15,000 clones, about 90% of them singletons. The chain employs TRBV19 and TRBJ2-3; 9 bases fit TRBD2. Sequenced material: PBMCs. This receptor was obtained from a human donor in good health. CDR3 DNA sequence: TGTGCCAGTAGTATAGATCGGGGGACTAGCTCCACAGATACGCAGTATTTT. This encodes CASSIDRGTSSTDTQYF.